The T cell receptor (beta chain) described here comes from a study of T cell responses to AZD1222 COVID-19 vaccine. Study observations and caveats: An increase in Spike-specific TCR breadth and depth was observed after two AZD1222 doses.

The V end was cut by 0 bases, the J end by 6 bases, with 14 bases between. Germline V gene sequence: CDR1 SGHAT, CDR2 FQNNGV. The CDR3 runs 15 residues. Profiled with immunoSEQ multiplex PCR; TCRdb holds only in-frame clones, not every one. The sample yields over 120,000 clones, over 90% seen once. For this clone: Its antigen is unknown.

The rearrangement links TRBV11-2 to TRBJ1-1; D is perhaps TRBD1 (5 bases). The material sequenced was peripheral blood, taken on day 0 of AZD1222 vaccination. This sequence was found in an adult in good health. CDR3 coding DNA: TGTGCCAGCAGCTTAGAGTCCGGTACGGGACCTGAAGCTTTCTTT. Translation: CASSLESGTGPEAFF.